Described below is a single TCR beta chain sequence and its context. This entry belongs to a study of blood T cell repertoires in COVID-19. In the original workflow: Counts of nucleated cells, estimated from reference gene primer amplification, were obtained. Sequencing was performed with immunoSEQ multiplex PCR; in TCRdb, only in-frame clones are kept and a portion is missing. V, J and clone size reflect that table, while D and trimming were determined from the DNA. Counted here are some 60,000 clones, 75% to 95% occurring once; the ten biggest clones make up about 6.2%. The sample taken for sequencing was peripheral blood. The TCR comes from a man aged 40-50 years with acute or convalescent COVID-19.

In DNA form, the CDR3 reads TGCGCCAGCGGGACAGACTATGGCTACACCTTC. Its translation is CASGTDYGYTF. The chain combines TRBV10-1 with TRBJ1-2, with 7 bases fitting TRBD1. Germline CDR1 reads WNHNN; CDR2 reads SYGVQD (reference sequence). The CDR3 length is 11 residues. J lost 3 bases, V lost 8 bases, and 0 bases had no gene match.